Listed below are T cell receptor beta chains from one sample, sequenced in a study of shared clonotypes between healthy human individuals. The data were produced by immunoSEQ multiplex PCR, yet TCRdb's version contains in-frame clones alone and is incomplete. This sample has more than 2 million clones, with 93% found just once. Material: naive CD8+ T cells from PBMCs. The receptors shown here come from a man aged 18 to 29 in good health. Some clones in this sample may be carry-over from other donors' samples. The conserved cysteine and the conserved F or W are not part of the CDR3 here.

CDR3 protein: ASSSPRRDLANYGYT; J gene: TRBJ1-2; V gene: TRBV7-9
CDR3 protein: ASSPGTGMNTEAF; J gene: TRBJ1-1; V gene: TRBV27
CDR3 protein: ASSQTDRNQPQH; J gene: TRBJ1-5; V gene: TRBV4-1
CDR3 protein: ASSSPLDGKLF; J gene: TRBJ1-4; V gene: TRBV28
CDR3 protein: ASSFPVKGETQY; J gene: TRBJ2-5; V gene: TRBV28
CDR3 protein: ASSLPGTGSYEQY; J gene: TRBJ2-7; V gene: TRBV28
CDR3 protein: ASSQDESGRMFEQF; J gene: TRBJ2-1; V gene: TRBV4-1
CDR3 protein: ASFRGDRGSNQPQH; J gene: TRBJ1-5; V gene: TRBV28
CDR3 protein: ASSVRPGTGSGGYT; J gene: TRBJ1-2; V gene: TRBV9
CDR3 protein: SVIGGHSGNTIY; J gene: TRBJ1-3; V gene: TRBV29-1
CDR3 protein: ASSLRGNGELF; J gene: TRBJ2-2; V gene: TRBV7-9
CDR3 protein: ASSELGGGQPQH; J gene: TRBJ1-5; V gene: TRBV2
CDR3 protein: ASSLVLGSSGANVLT; J gene: TRBJ2-6; V gene: TRBV27
CDR3 protein: ASSLLAGGVYEQY; J gene: TRBJ2-7; V gene: TRBV7-6
CDR3 protein: ASRGLSPTYNEQF; J gene: TRBJ2-1; V gene: TRBV6-1
CDR3 protein: ASSQTGEAYEQY; J gene: TRBJ2-7; V gene: TRBV28
CDR3 protein: ASTPLGAPYGYT; J gene: TRBJ1-2; V gene: TRBV7-2